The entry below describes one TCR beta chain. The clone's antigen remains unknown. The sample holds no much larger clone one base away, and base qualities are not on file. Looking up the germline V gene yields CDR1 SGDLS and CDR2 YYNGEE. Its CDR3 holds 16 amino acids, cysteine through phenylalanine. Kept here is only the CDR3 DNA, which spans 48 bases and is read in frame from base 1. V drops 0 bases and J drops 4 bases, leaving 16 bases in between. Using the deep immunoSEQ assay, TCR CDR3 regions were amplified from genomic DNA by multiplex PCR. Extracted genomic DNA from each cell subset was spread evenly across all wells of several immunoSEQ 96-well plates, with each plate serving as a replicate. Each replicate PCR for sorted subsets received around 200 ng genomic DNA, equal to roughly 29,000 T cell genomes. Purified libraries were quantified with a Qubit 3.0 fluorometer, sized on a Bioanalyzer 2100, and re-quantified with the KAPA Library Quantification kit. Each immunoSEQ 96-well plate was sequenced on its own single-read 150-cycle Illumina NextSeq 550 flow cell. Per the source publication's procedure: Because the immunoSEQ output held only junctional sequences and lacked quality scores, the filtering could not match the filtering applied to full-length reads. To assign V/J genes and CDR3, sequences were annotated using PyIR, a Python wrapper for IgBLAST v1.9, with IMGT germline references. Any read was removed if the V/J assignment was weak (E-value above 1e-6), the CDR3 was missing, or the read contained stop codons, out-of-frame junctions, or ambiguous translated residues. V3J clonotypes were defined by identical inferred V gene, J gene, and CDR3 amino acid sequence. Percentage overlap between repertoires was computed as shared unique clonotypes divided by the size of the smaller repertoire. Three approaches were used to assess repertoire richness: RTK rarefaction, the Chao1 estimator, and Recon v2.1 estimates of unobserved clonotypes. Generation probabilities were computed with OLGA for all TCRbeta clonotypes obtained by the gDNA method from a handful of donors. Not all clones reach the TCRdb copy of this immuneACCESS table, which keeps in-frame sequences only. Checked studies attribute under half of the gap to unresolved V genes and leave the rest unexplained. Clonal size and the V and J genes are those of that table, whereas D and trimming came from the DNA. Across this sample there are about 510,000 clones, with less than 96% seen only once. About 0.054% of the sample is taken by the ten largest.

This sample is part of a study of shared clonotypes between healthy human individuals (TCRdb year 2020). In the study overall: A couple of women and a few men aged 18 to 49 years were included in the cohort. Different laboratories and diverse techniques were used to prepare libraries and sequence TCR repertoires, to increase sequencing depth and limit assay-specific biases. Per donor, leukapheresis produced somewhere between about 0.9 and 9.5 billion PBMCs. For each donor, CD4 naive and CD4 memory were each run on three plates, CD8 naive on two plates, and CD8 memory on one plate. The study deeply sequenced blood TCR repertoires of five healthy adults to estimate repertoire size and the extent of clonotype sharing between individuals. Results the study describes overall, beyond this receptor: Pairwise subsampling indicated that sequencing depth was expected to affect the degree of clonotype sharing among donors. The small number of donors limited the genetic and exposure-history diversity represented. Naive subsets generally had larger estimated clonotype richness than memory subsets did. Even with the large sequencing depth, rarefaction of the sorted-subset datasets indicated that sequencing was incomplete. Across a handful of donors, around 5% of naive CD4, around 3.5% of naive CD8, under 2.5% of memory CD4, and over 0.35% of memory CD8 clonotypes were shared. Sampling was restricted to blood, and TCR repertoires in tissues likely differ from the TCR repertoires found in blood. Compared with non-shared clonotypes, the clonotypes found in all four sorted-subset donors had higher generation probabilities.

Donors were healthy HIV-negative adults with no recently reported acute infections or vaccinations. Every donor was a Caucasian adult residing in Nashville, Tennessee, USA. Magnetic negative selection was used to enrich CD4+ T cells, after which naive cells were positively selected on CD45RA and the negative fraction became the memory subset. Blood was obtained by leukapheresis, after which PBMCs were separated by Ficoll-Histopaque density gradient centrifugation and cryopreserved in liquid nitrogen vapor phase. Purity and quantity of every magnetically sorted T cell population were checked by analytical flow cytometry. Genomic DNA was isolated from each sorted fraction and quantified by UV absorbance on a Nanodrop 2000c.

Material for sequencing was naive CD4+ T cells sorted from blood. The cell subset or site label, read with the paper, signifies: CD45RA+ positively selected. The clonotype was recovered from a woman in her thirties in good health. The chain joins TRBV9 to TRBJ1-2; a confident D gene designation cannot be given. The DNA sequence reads TGTGCCAGCAGCGTAGAGGTAATGGAAGGGAGCTATGGCTACACCTTC. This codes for CASSVEVMEGSYGYTF.